The next 9 T cell receptor beta chains were all read from a single sample in a study of shared clonotypes between healthy human individuals. Some clones are missing from TCRdb's copy, which holds only in-frame ones; the method was immunoSEQ multiplex PCR. The sample consists of roughly 1,100,000 clones, 60% to 80% of them appearing once. The source material was memory CD4+ T cells sorted from blood. Subset denoted: CD45RA-negative fraction. The receptor set was obtained from a man aged 18 to 35 in good health.

Worth noting for this clone: This sample includes further DNA sequences coding for the same CDR3. The gene calls are TRBV7-2 and TRBJ2-1; weak D call: TRBD2 (6 bases). Trimming left V 2 bases short and J 0 bases short, with 8 bases between. Germline CDR1 SGHTA, CDR2 FQGNSA. The CDR3 is made up of 15 amino acids. The CDR3 sequence is CASSLSSGSYNEQFF. In nucleotides, the CDR3 is TGTGCCAGCAGCTTAAGTAGCGGCTCCTACAATGAGCAGTTCTTC.

The V call is TRBV6-1, the J call TRBJ1-5; possibly TRBD1 for D (5 bases). In germline, CDR1 is MNHNS, CDR2 SASEGT. This CDR3 has 15 residues. With 3 bases removed from V and 0 bases from J, the gap between germline ends came to 9 bases. CDR3 bases: TGTGCCAGCAGTGAGTGGGGGAATAGCAATCAGCCCCAGCATTTT. Translation: CASSEWGNSNQPQHF.

This clone has more than one count but fewer than ten. The chain uses TRBV6-1 and TRBJ2-5; possibly TRBD1 or TRBD2 for D (5 bases each). There are 14 residues in the CDR3. CDR1 and CDR2 (germline): MNHNS, SASEGT. With 6 bases removed from V and 1 base from J, the gap between germline ends came to 12 bases. The CDR3 DNA follows: TGTGCCAGCAGCTTACGGGACGGCCAAGAGACCCAGTACTTC. Its translation: CASSLRDGQETQYF.

The V gene is TRBV10-3, the J gene TRBJ2-3, with D possibly matching TRBD2 (6 bases). The CDR3 totals 13 residues. Trimming pared 11 bases from V and 1 base from J, leaving 13 bases between. CDR1 is ENHRY and CDR2 is SYGVKD in the germline V gene. CDR3 nucleotide sequence: TGTGCCGGCGGGATTGGGGGCACAGATACGCAGTATTTT. Protein: CAGGIGGTDTQYF.

This clone was recorded many times. The chain combines TRBV19 with TRBJ2-2; 11 positions match TRBD1. Trimming took 6 bases from V and 2 from J; bases not matched to a gene: 2. CDR3 length equals 15 residues. CDR1 is LNHDA and CDR2 is SQIVND in the germline V gene (reference sequence). The CDR3 is CASSGTGGNTGELFF. The CDR3, as DNA: TGTGCCAGTAGCGGGACAGGGGGTAACACCGGGGAGCTGTTTTTT. The whole variable domain, filled in from reference TRBV19 and TRBJ2-2, reads DGGITQSPKYLFRKEGQNVTLSCEQNLNHDAMYWYRQDPGQGLRLIYYSQIVNDFQKGDIAEGYSVSREKKESFPLTVTSAQKNPTAFYLCASSGTGGNTGELFFGEGSRLTVL.

This clone was observed a single time. V and J are TRBV7-8 and TRBJ1-3; D is possibly TRBD1 (5 bases). V was clipped by 2 bases and J by 3 bases, with 14 bases between them. CDR1 is SGHVS and CDR2 is FQNEAQ in the germline V gene. This CDR3 spans 16 amino acids. The DNA for the CDR3 is TGTGCCAGCAGCTTAAATCAGGGCAGTGGTGGAAACACCATATATTTT. Its protein product is CASSLNQGSGGNTIYF.

V and J are TRBV6-6 and TRBJ2-5; TRBD2 matches at 7 bases. V was pared by 4 bases and J by 5 bases, with 7 bases of the junction left unmatched. The CDR3 has 14 residues. CDR1 is MNHNY and CDR2 is SVGAGI in the germline V gene (reference sequence). In DNA form, the CDR3 reads TGTGCCAGCAGTTCCCGACTAGCTTCGGAGACCCAGTACTTC. Residues: CASSSRLASETQYF.

The rearrangement links TRBV21-1 to TRBJ2-3; TRBD1 was called by the table and not checked on the DNA. TRBV21-1 is flagged as a pseudogene. This CDR3 has 13 residues. Written as DNA, the CDR3 is TGTGCCAGCAGCGGACAGGGAACAGATACGCAGTATTTT. It codes for CASSGQGTDTQYF.

J is TRBJ1-5 and V is TRBV5-5, with 8 bases fitting TRBD1. The germline CDR1 and CDR2 sequences are SGHKS and YYEKEE (reference sequence). The CDR3 is 15 amino acids. The V gene end was trimmed by 0 bases and the J gene end by 6 bases; junction bases not matched to a gene: 5. CDR3 bases: TGTGCCAGCAGCTTGGAGGCAGGGGGCCTTCAGCCCCAGCATTTT. Translation gives CASSLEAGGLQPQHF.